The source of this T cell receptor (beta chain) is a study of T cell responses to AZD1222 COVID-19 vaccine. CDR1 and CDR2 from the germline V gene are PRHDT and FYEKMQ (reference sequence). The CDR3 consists of 15 residues. Trimming cost V 2 bases and J 2 bases, with 11 bases left between them. On this clone itself: Antigen: not known.

Study observations and caveats: White British people made up most donors, females outnumbered males, and clonal diversity was possibly underestimated.

Generated by immunoSEQ multiplex PCR, the TCRdb table keeps only in-frame clones and is missing some. The table lists some 120,000 clones, 80% to 90% of them singletons. Sequenced material: peripheral blood, taken on day 0 of AZD1222 vaccination. The sequence derives from an adult in good health. This sequence joins TRBV13 and TRBJ2-3; the D is unclear. The CDR3: CASSLKAWHTDTQYF. The DNA of the CDR3 is TGTGCCAGCAGCTTAAAGGCCTGGCACACAGATACGCAGTATTTT.